This entry lists 21 T cell receptor beta chains sequenced from one sample in a study of cytomegalovirus exposure and HLA in healthy donors. The PCR made use of 60 Vbeta and 13 Jbeta primers. Assay: immunoSEQ multiplex PCR; the TCRdb copy retains only in-frame clones and omits some. The sample lists roughly 160,000 clones, 70% to 90% occurring once. Sequenced material: PBMCs. These receptors originate from a woman in her thirties in good health and CMV-seronegative.

The genes are TRBV15 and TRBJ1-1; 12 bases are a match to TRBD1. CDR1 LNHNV and CDR2 YYDKDF come from the germline V gene (reference sequence). After removal of 5 bases from V and 5 bases from J, the junction contained 6 bases not matched to a gene. There are 15 residues in the CDR3. CDR3 amino acids: CATSPGTGGRTEAFF. As DNA, the CDR3 is TGTGCCACCAGCCCCGGGACAGGGGGCAGGACTGAAGCTTTCTTT.

The genes are TRBV19 and TRBJ1-6, with 7 bases fitting TRBD1. Germline CDR1 reads LNHDA; CDR2 reads SQIVND (reference sequence). There are 16 residues in the CDR3. Trimming cost V 5 bases and J 6 bases; bases outside gene matches: 10. The CDR3 sequence: CASSSPGDRANSPLHF. As DNA, the CDR3 is TGTGCCAGTAGTTCCCCGGGCGACAGGGCTAATTCACCCCTCCACTTT.

The sample holds one count of this clone. The rearrangement links TRBV5-1 to TRBJ2-7; 10 bases agree with TRBD1. The CDR3 length is 15 residues. Trimming took 0 bases from V and 7 from J; bases not matched to a gene: 7. CDR1 is SGHRS, CDR2 YFSETQ, per germline. CDR3 bases: TGCGCCAGCAGCTTGGCCCCCGGACAGGGGGAAGAGCAGTACTTC. This encodes CASSLAPGQGEEQYF.

The chain employs TRBV11-1 and TRBJ2-7, with D maybe TRBD2 (6 bases). The germline V and J ends were trimmed by 2 bases and 0 bases, with 14 bases remaining between them. The CDR3 runs to 16 residues. Germline CDR1 is SGHAT and CDR2 is FQDESV (reference sequence). The CDR3 region has the DNA TGTGCCAGCAGCTTACTCGGGCGGGGCCTCTCCTACGAGCAGTACTTC. Encoded protein: CASSLLGRGLSYEQYF.

The gene calls are TRBV28 and TRBJ2-1; 8 bases match TRBD2. CDR1 is MDHEN and CDR2 is SYDVKM in the germline V gene. The J segment lost 8 bases and the V segment lost 6 bases, leaving 3 bases of the junction unmatched. The CDR3 is made up of 12 amino acids. The CDR3 region has the DNA TGTGCCAGCAGAGACGGGGGGGATGAGCAGTTCTTC. As protein: CASRDGGDEQFF.

This sequence joins TRBV29-1 and TRBJ1-2; D ambiguous. This CDR3 has 14 residues. CDR1 and CDR2 (germline): SQVTM, ANQGSEA. V dropped 3 bases and J dropped 8 bases, with 19 bases sitting between them. CDR3 amino acids: CSVDGKAFGSGYTF. For the CDR3, the DNA is TGCAGCGTTGATGGTAAGGCGTTCGGGAGCGGCTACACCTTC. Full variable domain (outside the CDR3, taken from reference TRBV29-1 and TRBJ1-2): SAVISQKPSRDICQRGTSLTIQCQVDSQVTMMFWYRQQPGQSLTLIATANQGSEATYESGFVIDKFPISRPNLTFSTLTVSNMSPEDSSIYLCSVDGKAFGSGYTFGSGTRLTVV.

The J gene is TRBJ2-2, the V gene TRBV4-2, with 7 bases aligning to TRBD2. This CDR3 has 15 amino acids. V was pared by 0 bases and J by 6 bases, with 4 bases of the junction left unmatched. The germline CDR1 and CDR2 sequences are LGHNA and YNFKEQ. The CDR3: CASSQEAGVAGELFF. The CDR3 DNA follows: TGTGCCAGCAGCCAAGAGGCGGGAGTGGCCGGGGAGCTGTTTTTT.

This chain links TRBV7-9 with TRBJ2-2, with a weak D call TRBD1 (5 bases). Per the germline V gene, CDR1 is SEHNR and CDR2 is FQNEAQ (reference sequence). V dropped 1 base and J dropped 3 bases, with 6 bases sitting between them. The CDR3 runs to 14 residues. The CDR3 DNA follows: TGTGCCAGCAGCTTAGTAGGGGACACCGGGGAGCTGTTTTTT. This sequence encodes CASSLVGDTGELFF. The variable domain in full, with the rest retrieved from reference TRBV7-9 and TRBJ2-2, is DTGVSQNPRHKITKRGQNVTFRCDPISEHNRLYWYRQTLGQGPEFLTYFQNEAQLEKSRLLSDRFSAERPKGSFSTLEIQRTEQGDSAMYLCASSLVGDTGELFFGEGSRLTVL.

This clone was counted between two and nine times. This CDR3 is CASSATGGSNQPQHF. The CDR3 DNA reads TGTGCCAGTAGTGCGACGGGTGGGAGCAATCAGCCCCAGCATTTT. The chain couples TRBV19 to TRBJ1-5; no firm D call. This CDR3 contains 15 residues. With 5 bases removed from V and 1 base from J, the gap between germline ends came to 12 bases. Germline-derived CDR1 and CDR2 are LNHDA and SQIVND (reference sequence).

There are a few counts of this clone. This chain joins TRBV6-5 and TRBJ1-1, with 8 bases lining up with TRBD1. This CDR3 is built from 15 residues. After removal of 5 bases from V and 1 base from J, the junction contained 6 bases not matched to a gene. The V gene's germline CDR1 is MNHEY and CDR2 SVGAGI. Here the CDR3 reads CASSPETGANTEAFF. The CDR3 DNA reads TGTGCCAGCAGTCCAGAGACAGGGGCGAACACTGAAGCTTTCTTT.

The chain carries TRBV6-4 and TRBJ2-1, with 8 bases lining up with TRBD2. This CDR3 comprises 17 residues. V gave up 0 bases and J gave up 2 bases; unmatched junction bases: 6. The germline V gene has CDR1 MRHNA and CDR2 SNTAGT. The CDR3 sequence: CASSDSSSAGAYNEQFF. DNA of the CDR3: TGTGCCAGCAGTGACTCGAGTTCAGCGGGGGCCTACAATGAGCAGTTCTTC.

The rearrangement uses TRBV7-2 and TRBJ2-7, with D possibly matching TRBD2 (6 bases). CDR3 length: 15 amino acids. The V gene lost 1 base and the J gene lost 5 bases, with 15 bases spanning the gap. CDR1 SGHTA and CDR2 FQGNSA come from the germline V gene. The CDR3 sequence: CASSLGGTPIDEQYF. For the CDR3, the DNA is TGTGCCAGCAGCTTAGGAGGGACTCCTATCGACGAGCAGTACTTC.

This clone is a singleton in its sample. At one boundary the junction diverges from the germline segment, which might be a read error. The sample has other DNA sequences that encode this CDR3 too. V is TRBV2 and J is TRBJ1-6, with a possible D match to TRBD1 (6 bases). Per germline, CDR1 SNHLY and CDR2 FYNNEI. The CDR3 has 15 residues. The CDR3 loop is CASSPDRSNNSPLHF. Written as DNA, the CDR3 is TGTGCCAGCAGCCCGGACAGATCTAATAATTCCCCCCTCCACTTT.

The chain recombines TRBV7-9 with TRBJ2-1, with D perhaps TRBD2 (6 bases). Trimming left V 3 bases short and J 8 bases short, with 20 bases between. CDR1 is SEHNR and CDR2 is FQNEAQ in the germline V gene (reference sequence). The CDR3 length is 16 residues. DNA for the CDR3: TGTGCCAGCAGCTTTCTGGAGGGGAGAGGAGATCATGAGCAGTTCTTC. Translated: CASSFLEGRGDHEQFF.

The chain uses TRBV19 and TRBJ1-1; a possible D gene is TRBD1 (6 bases). This CDR3 is built from 13 residues. From germline, CDR1 is LNHDA and CDR2 SQIVND (reference sequence). Trimming cost V 4 bases and J 1 base, with 7 bases left between them. The CDR3 DNA sequence: TGTGCCAGTAGTAGACAGGCGAACACTGAAGCTTTCTTT. Protein: CASSRQANTEAFF.

This chain links TRBV15 with TRBJ2-7; TRBD1 matches at 9 bases. The CDR3 sequence is 13 residues long. The V gene end was trimmed by 5 bases and the J gene end by 6 bases; junction bases not matched to a gene: 5. Germline loops: CDR1 LNHNV, CDR2 YYDKDF (reference sequence). DNA of the CDR3: TGTGCCACCAGCGTGGACAGGGGCGTCGAGCAGTACTTC. It translates to CATSVDRGVEQYF.

The J gene is TRBJ2-2, the V gene TRBV28; D not resolved. Germline V gene sequence: CDR1 MDHEN, CDR2 SYDVKM. The CDR3 contains 15 residues. V dropped 2 bases and J dropped 5 bases, with 12 bases sitting between them. The CDR3 nucleotides read TGTGCCAGCAGTTTAATTGTACCCGGGACCGGGGAGCTGTTTTTT. This codes for CASSLIVPGTGELFF.

The rearrangement uses TRBV19 and TRBJ1-5; perhaps TRBD1 as D (5 bases). The CDR3 consists of 14 residues. Trimming shortened V by 2 bases and J by 3 bases, and 8 bases separated the two germline ends. CDR1 and CDR2 (germline): LNHDA, SQIVND (reference sequence). The CDR3 DNA reads TGTGCCAGTAGTATACAGGGATCCAATCAGCCCCAGCATTTT. Translating gives CASSIQGSNQPQHF.

The chain is built from TRBV5-1 and TRBJ2-2; the match to TRBD2 covers 11 bases. CDR1 is SGHRS, CDR2 YFSETQ, per germline. The CDR3 sequence is 14 residues long. V dropped 3 bases and J dropped 8; count of bases not matched to a gene: 3. The CDR3 coding sequence is TGCGCCAGCAGCTGGAGGACTAGCGGGGGGGAGCTGTTTTTT. Protein: CASSWRTSGGELFF.

The chain carries TRBV5-1 and TRBJ1-1; 9 bases align to TRBD1. CDR1 and CDR2 from the germline V gene are SGHRS and YFSETQ. V gave up 4 bases and J gave up 4 bases; unmatched junction bases: 5. The CDR3 has 14 residues. The CDR3 here is CASSEKQGATEAFF. In DNA, the CDR3 is TGCGCCAGCAGCGAGAAACAGGGGGCCACTGAAGCTTTCTTT.

The V call is TRBV7-9, the J call TRBJ1-3; 7 bases are shared with TRBD1. The germline V gene has CDR1 SEHNR and CDR2 FQNEAQ (reference sequence). The CDR3 spans 15 residues. Germline trimming cut 4 bases from V and 2 bases from J; bases unmatched to any gene: 5. In DNA form, the CDR3 reads TGTGCCAGCAGCTGGTTTGACAGGGCTGGAAACACCATATATTTT. Protein: CASSWFDRAGNTIYF.